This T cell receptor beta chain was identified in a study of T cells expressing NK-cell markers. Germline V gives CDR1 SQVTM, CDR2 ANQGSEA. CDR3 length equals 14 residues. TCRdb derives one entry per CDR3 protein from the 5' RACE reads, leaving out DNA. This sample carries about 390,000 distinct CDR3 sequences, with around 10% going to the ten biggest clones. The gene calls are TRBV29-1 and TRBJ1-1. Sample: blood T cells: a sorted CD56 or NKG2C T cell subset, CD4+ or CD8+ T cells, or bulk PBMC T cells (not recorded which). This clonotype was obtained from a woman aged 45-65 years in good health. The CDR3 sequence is CSVEKQLLRTEAFF. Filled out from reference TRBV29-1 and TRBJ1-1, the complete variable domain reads SAVISQKPSRDICQRGTSLTIQCQVDSQVTMMFWYRQQPGQSLTLIATANQGSEATYESGFVIDKFPISRPNLTFSTLTVSNMSPEDSSIYLCSVEKQLLRTEAFFGQGTRLTVV.